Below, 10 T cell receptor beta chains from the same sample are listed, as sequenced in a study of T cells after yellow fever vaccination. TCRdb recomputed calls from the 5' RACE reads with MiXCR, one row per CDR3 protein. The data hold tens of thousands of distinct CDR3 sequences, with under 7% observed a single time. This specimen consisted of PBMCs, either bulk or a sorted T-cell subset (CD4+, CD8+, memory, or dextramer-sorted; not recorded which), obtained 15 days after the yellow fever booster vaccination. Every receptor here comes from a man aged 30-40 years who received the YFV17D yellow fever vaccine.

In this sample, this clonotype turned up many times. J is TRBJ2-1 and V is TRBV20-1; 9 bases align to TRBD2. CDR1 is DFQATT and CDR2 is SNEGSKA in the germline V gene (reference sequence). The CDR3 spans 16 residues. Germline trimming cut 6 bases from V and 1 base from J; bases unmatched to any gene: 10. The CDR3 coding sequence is TGCAGTGCCCCCTCCCTCCTAGCGGGGTCCTACAATGAGCAGTTCTTC. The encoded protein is CSAPSLLAGSYNEQFF.

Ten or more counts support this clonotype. The DNA for the CDR3 is TGTGCCAGCAGCGCTATTTGGGGACTAGCGCGGTCCTACGAGCAGTACTTC. The encoded protein is CASSAIWGLARSYEQYF. V and J are TRBV7-2 and TRBJ2-7; the match to TRBD2 covers 10 bases. The ends lost 5 bases at V and 1 base at J; junction bases unmatched: 11. Germline CDR1 SGHTA, CDR2 FQGNSA. There are 17 residues in the CDR3.

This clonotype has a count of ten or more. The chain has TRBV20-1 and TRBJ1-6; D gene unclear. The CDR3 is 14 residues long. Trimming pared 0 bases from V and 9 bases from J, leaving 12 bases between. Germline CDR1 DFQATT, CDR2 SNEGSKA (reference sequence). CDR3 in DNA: TGCAGTGCTAGAGATGCGTGGGATGGTTCACCCCTCCACTTT. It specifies CSARDAWDGSPLHF.

This CDR3 reads CASSLDRNSPLHF. CDR3 in DNA: TGTGCCAGCAGCTTGGACAGGAATTCACCCCTCCACTTT. The chain links TRBV5-4 to TRBJ1-6, with D tentatively TRBD1 (5 bases). The CDR3 has 13 residues. The germline V gene encodes CDR1 SGHNT and CDR2 YYREEE (reference sequence). V lost 0 bases and J 7 bases, leaving 5 bases between the germline ends.

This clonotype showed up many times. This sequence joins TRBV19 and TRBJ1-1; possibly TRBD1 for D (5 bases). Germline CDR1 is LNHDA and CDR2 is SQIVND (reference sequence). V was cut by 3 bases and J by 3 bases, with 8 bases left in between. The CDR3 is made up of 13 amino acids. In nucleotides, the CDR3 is TGTGCCAGTAGTATGAAAGGGGACACTGAAGCTTTCTTT. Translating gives CASSMKGDTEAFF.

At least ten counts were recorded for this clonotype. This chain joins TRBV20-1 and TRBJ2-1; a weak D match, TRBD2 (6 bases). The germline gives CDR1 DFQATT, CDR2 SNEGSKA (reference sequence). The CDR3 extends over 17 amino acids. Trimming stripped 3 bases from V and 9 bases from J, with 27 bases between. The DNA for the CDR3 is TGCAGTGCTAGCCTTGGACCACTAGCTCCGCGGAGAGTTGAGCAGTTCTTC. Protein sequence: CSASLGPLAPRRVEQFF.

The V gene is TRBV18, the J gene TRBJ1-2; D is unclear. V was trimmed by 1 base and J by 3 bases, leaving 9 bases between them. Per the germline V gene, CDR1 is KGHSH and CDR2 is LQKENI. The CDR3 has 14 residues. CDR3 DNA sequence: TGTGCCAGCTCACCACGGGATTGGGACTATGGCTACACCTTC. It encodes CASSPRDWDYGYTF.

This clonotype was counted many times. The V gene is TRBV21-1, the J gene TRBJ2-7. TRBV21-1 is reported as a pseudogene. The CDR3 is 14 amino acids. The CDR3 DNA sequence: TGTGCCAGCAGCAAAGTCGCAGGTTGCCACGAGCAGTACTTC. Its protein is CASSKVAGCHEQYF.

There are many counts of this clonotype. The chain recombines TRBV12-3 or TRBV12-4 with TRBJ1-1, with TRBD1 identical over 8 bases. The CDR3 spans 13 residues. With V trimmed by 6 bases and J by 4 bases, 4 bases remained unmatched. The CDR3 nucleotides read TGTGCCAGCAGCGGCGACAGGGGCACTGAAGCTTTCTTT. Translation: CASSGDRGTEAFF.

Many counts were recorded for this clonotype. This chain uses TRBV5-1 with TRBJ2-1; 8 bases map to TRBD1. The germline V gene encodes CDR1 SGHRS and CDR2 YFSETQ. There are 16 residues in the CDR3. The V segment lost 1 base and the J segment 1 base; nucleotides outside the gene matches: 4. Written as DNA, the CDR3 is TGCGCCAGCAGCTTGACTACAGGGGGTTCCTACAATGAGCAGTTCTTC. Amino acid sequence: CASSLTTGGSYNEQFF.